A single sample gave rise to the 30 T cell receptor beta chains below, sequenced in a study of CD8 T cells in ankylosing spondylitis. TCRdb re-analysed the 5' RACE reads in MiXCR, keeping a single row per CDR3 protein. The sample comprises 100,000 to 150,000 distinct CDR3 sequences, approximately 13% of which are singletons, and 2.5% to 3% rests with the top ten. What was sequenced was blood, either unsorted or a sorted T cell fraction (not recorded which). The receptors shown here come from a female donor with ankylosing spondylitis or in good health (not recorded which).

This clonotype appeared many times. The chain has TRBV15 and TRBJ2-4; possibly TRBD1 or TRBD2 for D (5 bases each). The V end lost 0 bases, the J end lost 0 bases, and 9 bases lay between the germline ends. Germline V CDR1 and CDR2: LNHNV, YYDKDF (reference sequence). The CDR3 extends over 16 amino acids. The CDR3 sequence: CATSRDGAVAKNIQYF. The CDR3 DNA is TGTGCCACCAGCAGAGACGGGGCAGTAGCCAAAAACATTCAGTACTTC.

This clonotype was observed many times. The chain couples TRBV20-1 to TRBJ2-1; possible D gene TRBD2, 6 bases. There are 14 residues in the CDR3. Per germline, CDR1 DFQATT and CDR2 SNEGSKA (reference sequence). Trimming took off 6 bases at V and 6 bases at J, with 18 bases between the two ends. In DNA, the CDR3 is TGCAGTGCGCATCCGCCCGCGGGGTCCAATGAGCAGTTCTTC. Translation: CSAHPPAGSNEQFF.

The chain employs TRBV7-2 and TRBJ1-1, with D tentatively TRBD1 (6 bases). The V gene lost 6 bases and the J gene lost 1 base, with 9 bases spanning the gap. This CDR3 is built from 13 residues. The germline V gene has CDR1 SGHTA and CDR2 FQGNSA. CDR3 loop: CASSPRGNTEAFF. The CDR3 DNA reads as TGTGCCAGCAGTCCCAGGGGGAACACTGAAGCTTTCTTT.

The chain employs TRBV7-9 and TRBJ2-7, with D tentatively TRBD1 (6 bases). This CDR3 is built from 13 residues. Looked up from germline, CDR1 is SEHNR and CDR2 is FQNEAQ (reference sequence). Trimming took off 11 bases at V and 0 bases at J, with 14 bases between the two ends. The DNA for the CDR3 is TGTGCCGGGCGGACACAGGGCTCCTACGAGCAGTACTTC. Translated, it gives CAGRTQGSYEQYF.

This clonotype came up a few times. This chain connects TRBV9 to TRBJ2-1, with D uncertain. V gave up 6 bases and J gave up 7 bases, with 17 bases separating them. The germline V gene has CDR1 SGDLS and CDR2 YYNGEE. CDR3 length: 14 residues. The CDR3 bases are TGTGCCAGCACCGCTCTGGCGGTTTCTAATGAGCAGTTCTTC. This translates into CASTALAVSNEQFF.

This clonotype was detected only a few times. The rearrangement links TRBV20-1 to TRBJ2-7; perhaps TRBD2 as D (6 bases). V lost 3 bases and J 1 base, leaving 13 bases between the germline ends. The CDR3 sequence is 14 residues long. CDR1 is DFQATT and CDR2 is SNEGSKA in the germline V gene (reference sequence). DNA for the CDR3: TGCAGTGCTAGTGATAGCGGAGGGTCCTACGAGCAGTACTTC. Translating gives CSASDSGGSYEQYF.

The rearrangement uses TRBV29-1 and TRBJ1-5; 7 nucleotides align to TRBD1. The CDR3 has 12 amino acids. CDR1 is SQVTM, CDR2 ANQGSEA, per germline. V lost 6 bases to trimming and J lost 4 bases; unmatched junction nucleotides: 3. The CDR3: CSVGQKNQPQHF. In nucleotides, the CDR3 is TGCAGCGTGGGACAGAAAAATCAGCCCCAGCATTTT.

Ten or more counts support this clonotype. CDR3 DNA: TGTGCCAGCAGTCTCGGGGGGGCGACAGATACGCAGTATTTT. It codes for CASSLGGATDTQYF. The chain recombines TRBV6-1 with TRBJ2-3; 8 positions agree with TRBD2. CDR1 and CDR2 (germline): MNHNS, SASEGT. The trim removed 5 bases at V and 3 bases at J, leaving 4 bases unmatched. The CDR3 spans 14 residues.

This clonotype was seen only a few times. This chain uses TRBV27 with TRBJ1-6; D uncertain. Trimming took 8 bases from V and 7 from J, leaving 12 bases between them. This CDR3 contains 13 residues. The germline gives CDR1 MNHEY, CDR2 SMNVEV (reference sequence). CDR3 sequence reads: CASREVWNSPLHF. CDR3 DNA: TGTGCCAGCCGAGAGGTTTGGAATTCACCCCTCCACTTT.

This clonotype was seen repeatedly, ten times or more. CDR3 nucleotide sequence: TGTGCCAGCAGTAGGGGACAGGGAATCTACGAGCAGTACTTC. Translated, it gives CASSRGQGIYEQYF. V gene TRBV9 combines with J gene TRBJ2-7; 9 bases agree with TRBD1. Germline V gene sequence: CDR1 SGDLS, CDR2 YYNGEE. This CDR3 region has 14 residues. The ends lost 5 bases at V and 3 bases at J; junction bases unmatched: 6.

This clonotype was seen repeatedly, ten times or more. The chain recombines TRBV6-5 with TRBJ1-1; weak D call: TRBD1 (5 bases). Trimming left V 0 bases short and J 5 bases short, with 10 bases between. The CDR3 consists of 14 residues. Germline lookup yields CDR1 MNHEY and CDR2 SVGAGI. CDR3 bases: TGTGCCAGCAGTTACTCGGGGGGACGAACTGAAGCTTTCTTT. This codes for CASSYSGGRTEAFF.

This clonotype was observed a few times. This rearrangement joins TRBV12-5 to TRBJ1-2; no definite D call. V dropped 3 bases and J dropped 4 bases, with 9 bases sitting between them. CDR1 is LGHNT, CDR2 FRNRAP, per germline. This CDR3 has 13 amino acids. The CDR3 DNA follows: TGTGCTAGTGGTTTAGATTGGGGCTATGGCTACACCTTC. Its protein is CASGLDWGYGYTF.

This clonotype was detected ten times or more. This rearrangement joins TRBV5-1 to TRBJ2-7, with D maybe TRBD1 (5 bases). V was trimmed by 2 bases and J by 2 bases, leaving 17 bases between them. CDR1 is SGHRS and CDR2 is YFSETQ in the germline V gene. The CDR3 has 16 residues. CDR3 nucleotide sequence: TGCGCCAGCAGCTTTTCATCAGGGCTCGTCGCCTACGAGCAGTACTTC. Translating gives CASSFSSGLVAYEQYF.

In its sample, this clonotype was seen a few times. It may be a read error: a sequence one base away is much more abundant. The chain uses TRBV7-2 and TRBJ2-7, with D maybe TRBD1 (6 bases). The length of the CDR3 is 12 residues. The germline V gene has CDR1 SGHTA and CDR2 FQGNSA. Trimming removed 5 bases from V and 3 bases from J, with 8 bases in between. CDR3 protein: CASSRQDYEQYF. The CDR3 DNA reads as TGTGCCAGCAGCAGACAGGACTACGAGCAGTACTTC. Filled out from reference TRBV7-2 and TRBJ2-7, the complete variable domain reads GAGVSQSPSNKVTEKGKDVELRCDPISGHTALYWYRQSLGQGLEFLIYFQGNSAPDKSGLPSDRFSAERTGGSVSTLTIQRTQQEDSAVYLCASSRQDYEQYFGPGTRLTVT.

The chain links TRBV29-1 to TRBJ2-3; 8 bases map to TRBD2. V lost 4 bases to trimming and J lost 4 bases; unmatched junction nucleotides: 4. Germline V gives CDR1 SQVTM, CDR2 ANQGSEA. The CDR3 totals 13 residues. The CDR3 loop is CSVAAGGPDTQYF. CDR3 sequence (DNA): TGCAGCGTTGCGGCGGGGGGTCCAGATACGCAGTATTTT.

This chain uses TRBV12-2 with TRBJ2-1; the D segment call TRBD1 is taken from the table without a DNA check. TRBV12-2 is designated a pseudogene. The CDR3 consists of 16 residues. DNA for the CDR3: TGTGCAAGTCGCCCCACCCTTGACAGGATATACAATGAGCAGTTCTTC. The encoded protein is CASRPTLDRIYNEQFF.

The chain is built from TRBV19 and TRBJ1-3; D is uncertain. The CDR3 spans 16 residues. Germline loops: CDR1 LNHDA, CDR2 SQIVND (reference sequence). Between the trimmed V and J ends, which lost 0 bases and 3 bases, there was a span of 12 bases. This CDR3 is CASSIENAALGNTIYF. The CDR3 DNA reads TGTGCCAGTAGTATAGAGAACGCTGCTCTTGGAAACACCATATATTTT.

This clonotype was found once. A read error may account for a junction end that differs from germline. This chain joins TRBV7-3 and TRBJ2-3; 12 bases map to TRBD2. Germline V gene lookup returns CDR1 SGHTA and CDR2 FQGTGA. The CDR3 is 15 amino acids. CDR3 nucleotide sequence: TGTACCAGCAGCTTTCTAGCGGGGGGGCCTTATACGCAGTATTTT. It encodes CTSSFLAGGPYTQYF.

The chain joins TRBV5-1 to TRBJ2-7, with D unresolved. CDR3 length equals 11 residues. In germline, CDR1 is SGHRS, CDR2 YFSETQ. Trimming removed 1 base from V and 4 bases from J, with 3 bases in between. The CDR3 DNA reads TGCGCCAGCAGCTTGTGTTACGAGCAGTACTTC. Protein product: CASSLCYEQYF.

The table lists this clonotype with a few counts. The chain links TRBV6-5 to TRBJ2-1; 7 bases agree with TRBD2. Germline V gives CDR1 MNHEY, CDR2 SVGAGI. After removal of 2 bases from V and 6 bases from J, the junction contained 4 bases not matched to a gene. This CDR3 spans 14 amino acids. CDR3 amino acids: CASSYGGSGNEQFF. The CDR3 coding sequence is TGTGCCAGCAGTTACGGCGGGAGTGGCAATGAGCAGTTCTTC.

This clonotype has a handful of counts. This chain joins TRBV15 and TRBJ2-1, with 10 bases fitting TRBD1. Trimming at V came to 7 bases and at J to 6 bases, leaving 12 bases not matched to a gene. Germline values: CDR1 LNHNV, CDR2 YYDKDF (reference sequence). This CDR3 region has 16 residues. For the CDR3, the DNA is TGTGCCACCACAAAGACCGGGACAGGGGAGTCCAATGAGCAGTTCTTC. Translation gives CATTKTGTGESNEQFF.

Many counts were recorded for this clonotype. This chain joins TRBV5-1 and TRBJ1-1, with a possible D match to TRBD1 (5 bases). The CDR3 runs 14 residues. Trimming stripped 3 bases from V and 0 bases from J, with 9 bases between. Germline-derived CDR1 and CDR2 are SGHRS and YFSETQ. CDR3 region: CASSSRTLNTEAFF. CDR3 nucleotides: TGCGCCAGCAGCTCGAGGACATTGAACACTGAAGCTTTCTTT. Filled out from reference TRBV5-1 and TRBJ1-1, the complete variable domain reads KAGVTQTPRYLIKTRGQQVTLSCSPISGHRSVSWYQQTPGQGLQFLFEYFSETQRNKGNFPGRFSGRQFSNSRSEMNVSTLELGDSALYLCASSSRTLNTEAFFGQGTRLTVV.

There are many counts of this clonotype. The V call is TRBV29-1, the J call TRBJ2-3, with D unclear. This CDR3 has 13 residues. The ends were cut back, 4 bases at V and 1 base at J, with 9 bases in the middle. CDR1 is SQVTM, CDR2 ANQGSEA, per germline. CDR3 DNA: TGCAGCGTTGGAGGCCGAGGCACAGATACGCAGTATTTT. Its translation is CSVGGRGTDTQYF.

The V call is TRBV6-5, the J call TRBJ1-1; no clear D gene. V dropped 0 bases and J dropped 1 base, with 9 bases sitting between them. There are 15 residues in the CDR3. Germline loops: CDR1 MNHEY, CDR2 SVGAGI. CDR3 region: CASSYSLGWNTEAFF. The CDR3 DNA follows: TGTGCCAGCAGTTACTCTCTGGGATGGAACACTGAAGCTTTCTTT.

This clonotype came up many times. The gene calls are TRBV28 and TRBJ2-5; TRBD1 matches at 8 bases. The germline gives CDR1 MDHEN, CDR2 SYDVKM. This CDR3 comprises 15 residues. Germline trimming cut 4 bases from V and 3 bases from J; bases unmatched to any gene: 7. The CDR3 DNA reads TGTGCCAGCAGTTCCGGGGACAGGCTCAAAGAGACCCAGTACTTC. Translating it yields CASSSGDRLKETQYF.

In its sample, this clonotype was seen a few times. The chain recombines TRBV19 with TRBJ2-2, with a weak D call TRBD2 (7 bases). V was clipped by 3 bases and J by 6 bases, with 14 bases between them. Germline CDR1 and CDR2: LNHDA and SQIVND (reference sequence). The CDR3 is 15 residues long. The CDR3 loop is CASSMRGGGAGELFF. In DNA, the CDR3 is TGTGCCAGTAGTATGCGTGGAGGGGGGGCCGGGGAGCTGTTTTTT.

This clonotype was seen at least ten times. This sequence joins TRBV11-2 and TRBJ2-1; 9 bases are a match to TRBD2. This CDR3 region has 17 residues. Germline V gene data show CDR1 as SGHAT and CDR2 as FQNNGV. J was trimmed by 5 bases and V by 5 bases; bases with no gene match: 13. The DNA for the CDR3 is TGTGCCAGCAGCCTAGTTGGGGTAGCGGGGGACCACAATGAGCAGTTCTTC. Amino acid sequence: CASSLVGVAGDHNEQFF.

This clonotype occurred a few times. The chain carries TRBV11-2 and TRBJ1-5, with 8 bases that match TRBD1. J lost 5 bases, V lost 0 bases, and 3 bases had no gene match. This CDR3 region has 15 residues. Germline V CDR1 and CDR2: SGHAT, FQNNGV. As DNA, the CDR3 is TGTGCCAGCAGCTTAGACGGGACAGGCTATCAGCCCCAGCATTTT. It translates to CASSLDGTGYQPQHF.

The chain recombines TRBV20-1 with TRBJ2-7; D is perhaps TRBD2 (6 bases). Trimming pared 0 bases from V and 3 bases from J, leaving 15 bases between. Per germline, CDR1 DFQATT and CDR2 SNEGSKA (reference sequence). This CDR3 is built from 15 residues. The CDR3 region has the DNA TGCAGTGCTAGAGATCCCCGCGGGGCATTCTACGAGCAGTACTTC. It specifies CSARDPRGAFYEQYF.

V usage is TRBV29-1 and J usage is TRBJ2-3, with no clear D. This CDR3 contains 12 residues. Germline loops: CDR1 SQVTM, CDR2 ANQGSEA. V gave up 5 bases and J gave up 3 bases, with 9 bases separating them. CDR3 loop: CSVREITDTQYF. As DNA, the CDR3 is TGCAGCGTTAGGGAAATTACAGATACGCAGTATTTT.